These T cell receptor beta chains were read from a single sample in a study of control samples from healthy donors and cancer patients. Sequenced by immunoSEQ multiplex PCR; TCRdb stores in-frame clones only, minus some. The repertoire has 150,000 or so clones, about 86% of them found once; the top ten carry about 1.8%. The specimen was blood. The source of these receptors is a man aged 18 to 29 in good health. Both conserved end residues are trimmed from each CDR3. Fields, in order: CDR3 length, V gene, CDR3 protein.

10,TRBV7-9,ASSSNNSPLH
14,TRBV2,ASLGSGKGGNQPQH
13,TRBV6-5,ASSYDGRAFYGYT
16,TRBV5-4,ASSLVKGPQGYQETQY
14,TRBV6-1,ASSEYGAYSNQPQH
17,TRBV9,ASSVGPAGDPRGYNEQF
11,TRBV7-2,ASSLSAPYEQY
14,TRBV18,ASSPAGLATNYGYT
13,TRBV4-3,ASSQGAGVTDTQY
15,TRBV4-3,ASSQDLGTTNTGELF
10,TRBV7-9,ASSLEGRPLH
12,TRBV7-2,ASSLMSAVTEAF
14,TRBV5-6,ASSLRTGFRNYGYT
13,TRBV4-3,ASSHPGGMNTEAF
10,TRBV30,ACRGLQYEQY
9,TRBV29-1,SVHQGDEAF
11,TRBV30,AWRTGHSYEQY
12,TRBV18,ASSPRTYYNEQF
12,TRBV5-1,ASSLFGEGTEAF
11,TRBV5-5,ASKQGVGTEAF
12,TRBV29-1,SVEPGQGVHEQY
12,TRBV2,ASSVGLADQTQY
13,TRBV19,ASRGPGQGNTEAF
14,TRBV7-8,ASSLGGQGNIYGYT
16,TRBV7-9,ASSRTAGTADVGQPQH
11,TRBV30,AYSRGHDQPQH
14,TRBV6-2/TRBV6-3,ASSSGQGRGGNEQF
12,TRBV9,ASSAGLARETQY
14,TRBV4-3,ASRMEAGGRTDTQY
10,TRBV5-1,ASSLQNSPLH
13,TRBV7-2,ASSLGVSFQETQY
13,TRBV19,ASSPGTGRNQPQH
12,TRBV18,ASSSSGNSYEQY
10,TRBV7-9,ASSSGTAEAF
15,TRBV28,ASKPAGGNSYNSPLH
11,TRBV6-2/TRBV6-3,ASSYSRPYGYT
10,TRBV28,ASSNTGLKLF
12,TRBV5-1,ASSLGTTSSEQY
13,TRBV19,ASSPWTGINYGYT
14,TRBV18,ASSPGQGTPTDTQY
12,TRBV6-5,ASRGTGRDTEAF
13,TRBV6-5,ASRPLRGGTDTQY
12,TRBV11-1,ASSPSSGANVLT
12,TRBV5-6,ASSLRTGARHRF
10,TRBV29-1,SVEDPGTGAF
14,TRBV19,ASSISPSGEPYEQY
13,TRBV6-5,ASRPLKGVTAEAF
12,TRBV6-5,ASSQDPGNQPQH
11,TRBV7-6,ASSFQPGLEGV